The TCR beta chain described here comes from a study of cytotoxic CD8 clonotypes in ibrutinib-treated CLL. Study-wide background: Of the patients, 10 to 12 were relapsed/refractory, over 14 treatment-naive and 17 to 18 IGHV unmutated.

Only in-frame clones appear in the TCRdb table, and some are missing; sequencing was by immunoSEQ multiplex PCR. The sample has 110,000 to 150,000 clones, around three quarters seen once. Trimming cost V 5 bases and J 5 bases, with 18 bases left between them. CDR3 size: 15 residues. Germline-derived CDR1 and CDR2 are WNHNN and SYGVQD (reference sequence). The clonotype comes from a human donor with chronic lymphocytic leukemia. The input for sequencing was PBMCs, taken after 12 months of ibrutinib treatment. The rearrangement links TRBV10-1 to TRBJ2-5, with D perhaps being TRBD1 or TRBD2 (5 bases each). The CDR3 protein is CASSPVSEWGETQYF. The CDR3, as DNA: TGCGCCAGCAGTCCGGTTTCGGAGTGGGGGGAGACCCAGTACTTC.